Described below is a single T cell receptor beta chain sequence and its context. The target of this receptor is not known. No much larger clone exists at a distance of one base, and base qualities are not known. This entry comes from a study of blood T cell repertoires in COVID-19 (dated by TCRdb to the early 2020s). Context from the whole study: Samples from collaborators originated in the United States, Italy and Spain and spanned both the acute and convalescent phases of COVID-19. The dataset comprised deeply sampled blood TCRbeta repertoires from subjects exposed to, actively infected with, or recovered from COVID-19. Where HLA class I and class II types were available, the types were taken from metadata supplied by the sample provider, not from assay-based typing. A de-identified subject ID, COVID-19 status, age in years and sex were almost always included in the sample metadata. The prospective study material was composed of cDNA or gDNA derived from T cells, B-cell-depleted T cells, or PBMCs. Samples came from the ongoing ImmuneRACE study (first 160 participants) plus 1,254 subjects from 6 global collaborators. The repertoires were released in a freely available public database intended as a resource for research on the immune response to SARS-CoV-2. What the study reported, not specific to this receptor: Clinical and demographic metadata were provided uncurated, with the amount varying by source and participant.

Including the terminal cysteine and phenylalanine, the CDR3 comprises 14 residues. Just CDR3 DNA is preserved here, 42 bases in frame from base 1. CDR1 and CDR2 were assigned from the germline V gene as SGHRS and YFSETQ. Cut back by 2 bases and 5 bases, the V and J ends lie 13 bases apart. Enrolling through a virtual design, the prospective study's participants ranged in age from about 18 to 89 years and lived across some 22 United States geographic areas. In the prospective study, participants were assigned to cohorts based on the clinical history participants reported in a screening survey and a study questionnaire. Recovered participants in ImmuneRACE Cohort 3 were defined by two consecutive negative NP/OP PCR tests, clearance by a healthcare professional, or resolution of symptoms. In the prospective study, mobile phlebotomists collected whole blood, serum and a nasopharyngeal or oropharyngeal swab from each participant. Over a roughly two-month period, participants in the prospective study had the option of providing additional blood draws and questionnaires. Before DNA extraction, prospective study blood samples were shipped either frozen or at room temperature.

The immunoSEQ Assay, a bias-controlled multiplex PCR, was used to amplify TCRbeta CDR3 regions from genomic DNA. The authors' pipeline ran thus. The number of nucleated cells in each sample was estimated by amplification of reference gene primers within the assay. Sequence reads were collapsed and filtered to measure the absolute abundance of every unique TCRbeta CDR3 rearrangement. For each sample, productive Simpson clonality was calculated by taking the square root of Simpson's diversity index across productive rearrangements. The table comes from immuneACCESS by way of TCRdb, which keeps in-frame sequences with V and J called. Part of the clones is missing from these tables; in studies checked, under half for an unresolved V gene and the rest for unknown reasons. That table gives V, J and clone size, and the DNA gave D and trimming. Across this sample there are fewer than 350,000 clones, with 70% to 90% seen only once. Together, the top ten hold roughly 2.2% of the sample.

Here the chain combines TRBV5-1 and TRBJ1-2; too little of a D gene remains to name it. This TCR derives from a man aged 30-40 years who had recovered from COVID-19. The sequenced sample consisted of PBMCs or T cells enriched from blood (not recorded which). The CDR3 reads CASSLPDRGYGYTF. Here is the DNA: TGCGCCAGCAGCTTACCCGATCGAGGTTATGGCTACACCTTC. Extended through the reference TRBV5-1 and TRBJ1-2 proteins, this CDR3 yields the full variable domain: KAGVTQTPRYLIKTRGQQVTLSCSPISGHRSVSWYQQTPGQGLQFLFEYFSETQRNKGNFPGRFSGRQFSNSRSEMNVSTLELGDSALYLCASSLPDRGYGYTFGSGTRLTVV.